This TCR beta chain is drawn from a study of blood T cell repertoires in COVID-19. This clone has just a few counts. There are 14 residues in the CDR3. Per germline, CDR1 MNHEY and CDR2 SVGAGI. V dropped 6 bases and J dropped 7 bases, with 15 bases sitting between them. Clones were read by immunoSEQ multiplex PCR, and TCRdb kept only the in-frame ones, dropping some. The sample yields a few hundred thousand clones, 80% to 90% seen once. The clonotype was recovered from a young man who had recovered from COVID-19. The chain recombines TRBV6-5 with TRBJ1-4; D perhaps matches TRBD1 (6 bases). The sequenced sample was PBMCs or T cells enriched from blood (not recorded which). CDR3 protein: CASSQGFESEKLFF. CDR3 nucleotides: TGTGCCAGCAGCCAGGGGTTTGAAAGTGAAAAACTGTTTTTT.